This is a list of T cell receptor beta chains from one sample in a study of beta chain features in type 1 diabetes. The protocol was immunoSEQ multiplex PCR, while the TCRdb copy is restricted to in-frame clones and leaves out a portion. The sample holds 20,000 to 30,000 clones, under 75% seen once. The sequenced sample was Tregs from blood. Receptor source: a man between 18 and 35 years old with type 1 diabetes. The CDR3 runs from the conserved cysteine through the conserved F or W. The D gene is left open where the match is weak. The size of a clone is reported for some rows only, either as once, few or many, or as a class for expanded clones.

DNA	CDR3	size	D	V	J
TGTGCCAGCAGTTCGGACCGACTAGAGCGAGCTAATGAGCAGTTCTTC	CASSSDRLERANEQFF	NA	NA	TRBV6-6	TRBJ2-1
TGTGCCAGCAGCAGGGTCGTGGACCAATGGCCCCAGCATTTT	CASSRVVDQWPQHF	NA	NA	TRBV6-1	TRBJ1-5
TGTGCCAGCAGTTACCCTAGGACAGTTCACACTGAAGCTTTCTTT	CASSYPRTVHTEAFF	few	NA	TRBV6-5	TRBJ1-1
TGTGCCAGCAGTTACAGGGCGACAGTGTACGAGCAGTACTTC	CASSYRATVYEQYF	NA	NA	TRBV6-5	TRBJ2-7
TGTGCTAGCAGTTTCAGCGGGGAAGAGACCCAGTACTTC	CASSFSGEETQYF	NA	TRBD2	TRBV28	TRBJ2-5
TGTGCCAGCAGGGACCGGGATTACACTGAAGCTTTCTTT	CASRDRDYTEAFF	NA	NA	TRBV6-1	TRBJ1-1
TGTGCCAGCAGCTTTTCAGGGCATTCAAACAATGAGCAGTTCTTC	CASSFSGHSNNEQFF	NA	NA	TRBV11-2	TRBJ2-1
TGTGCCAGCAGTTACGGGGGGGAGCAGTACTTC	CASSYGGEQYF	NA	TRBD2	TRBV6-6	TRBJ2-5
TGTGCCAGCAAGATGTCGTATGGGGGGGACTATGGCTACACCTTC	CASKMSYGGDYGYTF	NA	NA	TRBV27	TRBJ1-2
TGTGCCTGGAGTCCGGGAACTGAAGCTTTCTTT	CAWSPGTEAFF	NA	NA	TRBV30	TRBJ1-1
TGTGCCAGCAGGAGGTACCAAGAGACCCAGTACTTC	CASRRYQETQYF	NA	NA	TRBV7-2	TRBJ2-5
TGCGCCAGCAGCTTGTTAGCGGGAGGGTACAATGAGCAGTTCTTC	CASSLLAGGYNEQFF	few	TRBD2	TRBV5-1	TRBJ2-1
TGTGCCAGTAGTGACAGGGCAATTTACAATGAGCAGTTCTTC	CASSDRAIYNEQFF	NA	TRBD1	TRBV19	TRBJ2-1
TGTGCCAGCAGTGACCCCAAGGGGCCTGGAAGCAATCAGCCCCAGCATTTT	CASSDPKGPGSNQPQHF	NA	NA	TRBV6-1	TRBJ1-5
TGTGCCAGCACCAAACTTGGGCCTTACGAGCAGTACTTC	CASTKLGPYEQYF	NA	NA	TRBV5-6	TRBJ2-7
TGCGCCAGCAACAGGGTTCCGTCGAACACCGGGGAGCTGTTTTTT	CASNRVPSNTGELFF	NA	NA	TRBV5-1	TRBJ2-2
TGTGCCAGCAGCCAATTCAGTCGGGCTGGAAACACCATATATTTT	CASSQFSRAGNTIYF	few	NA	TRBV14	TRBJ1-3
TGCGCCAGCAGATCAGGGGGCGCAAGCACAGATACGCAGTATTTT	CASRSGGASTDTQYF	NA	TRBD1	TRBV5-1	TRBJ2-3
TGTGCCAGCAGCTCCGAGACTCGGGCCTACGAGCAGTACTTC	CASSSETRAYEQYF	NA	NA	TRBV7-2	TRBJ2-7
TGTGCCATCAGGTCCTTAAGGACTAGCGGGAGAAGTGGGGCCAACGTCCTGACTTTC	CAIRSLRTSGRSGANVLTF	NA	TRBD2	TRBV10-3	TRBJ2-6
TGTGCCAGCAGCACCGCCGCGGGGGCTGGCTACACCTTC	CASSTAAGAGYTF	once	NA	TRBV5-6	TRBJ1-2
TGTGCCAGCAGCTCCGGCGGGGGGGCCCACGAGCAGTACTTC	CASSSGGGAHEQYF	NA	TRBD2	TRBV7-9	TRBJ2-7
TGCGCCAGCAGCTTGGTAAGCAGGGGATACAATGAGCAGTTCTTC	CASSLVSRGYNEQFF	few	NA	TRBV5-1	TRBJ2-1
TGTGCCAGCAGCTTCACGTCAGGGGGTCAGCCCCAGCATTTT	CASSFTSGGQPQHF	NA	TRBD1	TRBV7-2	TRBJ1-5
TGTGCCACCGGACCGGGATTCCATAGCAGCTCCTATAATTCACCCCTCCACTTT	CATGPGFHSSSYNSPLHF	NA	NA	TRBV10-3	TRBJ1-6
TGTGCCAGCTCACCGACAGGGGGTCTTGAAAAACTGTTTTTT	CASSPTGGLEKLFF	NA	TRBD1	TRBV18	TRBJ1-4
TGTGCCAGCAGCCCTTCTCGGGGTCAGCGGGGGGACCACAATGAGCAGTTCTTC	CASSPSRGQRGDHNEQFF	NA	TRBD2	TRBV7-2	TRBJ2-1
TGTGCCATCAGTGGCTATATGGGAGGTAGCACAGATACGCAGTATTTT	CAISGYMGGSTDTQYF	NA	NA	TRBV10-3	TRBJ2-3
TGTGCCAGCAGCTTTCTCAGGGGCGGGAGCCAGCCCCAGCATTTT	CASSFLRGGSQPQHF	few	NA	TRBV7-8	TRBJ1-5
TGCGCCAGCAGCTTGGCGGGAGGCCACAATGAGCAGTTCTTC	CASSLAGGHNEQFF	once	TRBD2	TRBV5-1	TRBJ2-1
TGTGCCTGGAGTGTACAATGGCGGGACCCGGCCCAGTACTTC	CAWSVQWRDPAQYF	NA	NA	TRBV30	TRBJ2-5
TGCGCCAGCAGCGCGCGGACAGGGCTCGAGTCCTATGGCCACACCTTC	CASSARTGLESYGHTF	NA	TRBD1	TRBV5-1	TRBJ1-2
TGTGCCAGCACGGGGAGGGCTAATGAAAAACTGTTTTTT	CASTGRANEKLFF	NA	NA	TRBV6-1	TRBJ1-4
TGTGCCAGCAATTTGGGGTGGGGGACTACTTACACAGATACGCAGTATTTT	CASNLGWGTTYTDTQYF	few	TRBD2	TRBV11-2	TRBJ2-3
TGCGCCAGCAGCATCGGGACAGGGGAACGAAGAGGCTACACCTTC	CASSIGTGERRGYTF	NA	TRBD1	TRBV5-1	TRBJ1-2
TGTGCCAGCAGCTCAGGGGTCTATAATGAGCAGTTCTTC	CASSSGVYNEQFF	NA	NA	TRBV7-2	TRBJ2-1
TGTGCCAGCAGCTTACAGACAGGGGTGGGGCTCGTTGGAAACACCATATATTTT	CASSLQTGVGLVGNTIYF	NA	TRBD1	TRBV7-9	TRBJ1-3
TGTGCCAGCAGCTTGGAGACAGGCAATAGCTACGAGCAGTACTTC	CASSLETGNSYEQYF	few	NA	TRBV5-6	TRBJ2-7
TGCAGCGTTGAAGGGCAGATGAACACTGAAGCTTTCTTT	CSVEGQMNTEAFF	NA	NA	TRBV29-1	TRBJ1-1
TGTGCCTGGGGGACAGGGGGCGTAAGGTCTGAAGCTTTCTTT	CAWGTGGVRSEAFF	NA	TRBD1	TRBV30	TRBJ1-1
TGCAGCGCATTTGGGGGGGCCGGGGAGCTGTTTTTT	CSAFGGAGELFF	few	TRBD2	TRBV29-1	TRBJ2-2
TGTGCCAGCAGTCGCACATGGGGACTAGGAGGCTACACCTTC	CASSRTWGLGGYTF	NA	NA	TRBV28	TRBJ1-2
TGCGCCAGCAGCTTGTGGAGGAGCAATGAGCAGTTCTTC	CASSLWRSNEQFF	few	NA	TRBV5-1	TRBJ2-1
TGTGCCAGCAGTCAACGCCCGAGCCGCCGATCCTACGAGCAGTACTTC	CASSQRPSRRSYEQYF	NA	NA	TRBV11-2	TRBJ2-7
TGTGCCAGCAGCTTCGGGCGGGGCAGCCGCTATGGCTACACCTTC	CASSFGRGSRYGYTF	NA	NA	TRBV7-9	TRBJ1-2
TGCGCCAGCAGCTCTAGCGGGAGAGGGGGTGAGCAGTTCTTC	CASSSSGRGGEQFF	NA	TRBD2	TRBV5-1	TRBJ2-1
TGTGCCAGCAGCTTGGGGCAGGAAACAGGCTACACCTTC	CASSLGQETGYTF	NA	NA	TRBV5-4	TRBJ1-2
TGTGCCAGCAGCTTAGCGATACAGGGATTCCAGTTCTTC	CASSLAIQGFQFF	NA	NA	TRBV7-9	TRBJ2-1
TGTGCCAGTAGTATTCGCGGGGGGTACGAGCAGTACTTC	CASSIRGGYEQYF	NA	TRBD2	TRBV19	TRBJ2-7
TGCAGCGTCGAGCCTGTCTCCACAGATACGCAGTATTTT	CSVEPVSTDTQYF	few	NA	TRBV29-1	TRBJ2-3
TGTGCCTGGAGTCCACCTGATCGGGGGGGCTCCTATAATTCACCCCTCCACTTT	CAWSPPDRGGSYNSPLHF	NA	NA	TRBV30	TRBJ1-6
TGCGCCAGCAGCCAAGGGCTCCCCAGGGACTATGGCTACACCTTC	CASSQGLPRDYGYTF	NA	NA	TRBV4-3	TRBJ1-2
TGTGCCAGCAGCATACAGACAGGGGTCGCCGGAAACACCATATATTTT	CASSIQTGVAGNTIYF	NA	TRBD1	TRBV7-6	TRBJ1-3
TGTGCCTGGAGTGCTAGCGGGGGGGCCTCTAACGAGCAGTACTTC	CAWSASGGASNEQYF	NA	TRBD2	TRBV30	TRBJ2-7
TGTGCCAGCATCCAGACAGGGACTTCTGGGGCCAACGTCCTGACTTTC	CASIQTGTSGANVLTF	few	NA	TRBV28	TRBJ2-6
TGTGCCAGTAGTCTACAGACCCGATATGGCTACACCTTC	CASSLQTRYGYTF	NA	NA	TRBV19	TRBJ1-2
TGTGCCAGCAGTCCCAGTGGACAGGGCCAGCCCCAGCATTTT	CASSPSGQGQPQHF	once	TRBD1	TRBV2	TRBJ1-5
TGTGCCAGCAGTTTAGCGGGGGATACGCAGTATTTT	CASSLAGDTQYF	once	NA	TRBV28	TRBJ2-3
TGTGCCAGCAGCTTAGGGACTAGGGGAGATACGCAGTATTTT	CASSLGTRGDTQYF	few	TRBD2	TRBV7-2	TRBJ2-3
TGTGCCAGCAGCTCCTACGGAGGGCGGCGGGGCTACACCTTC	CASSSYGGRRGYTF	NA	NA	TRBV5-6	TRBJ1-2